This entry describes one T cell receptor beta chain. No antigen is known for it. No clone much larger than this one lies a single base away; base qualities are absent. The peripheral blood donors were five healthy children aged about 16-60 months who were having elective routine surgery, plus five healthy nonsmoking adults. A FACSAria III cell sorter was used to sort live, Annexin V-negative naive CD8+ T cells (CD3+CD8+CD45RA+CCR7+). Each sample yielded roughly 18,000 to 110,000 sorted naive CD8+ T cells. Mononuclear cells were isolated from diluted blood by Ficoll-Paque density gradient centrifugation. Before sorting, mononuclear cells were cryopreserved in approximately 10% DMSO plus 90% FBS and kept long term at -150 degrees C. After thawing, the cells were stained with Annexin V and with antibodies against CD3, CD8, CCR7 and CD45RA. Genomic DNA was extracted from snap-frozen sorted cell pellets with the DNeasy Blood and Tissue Kit.

A two-step, bias-controlled multiplex PCR was used to amplify TCRbeta CDR3 regions from genomic DNA. Primers specific for every TRBV and TRBJ gene segment were used in the multiplex PCR. The immunoSEQ Assay was used to generate the TCRbeta repertoire data. The source study handled its data this way. A relative-frequency ratio and a modified nearest-neighbor algorithm were applied to filter and cluster reads so that closely related sequences were merged. V, D and J gene assignments for CDR3 sequences followed IMGT annotation. Template counts were quantified against synthetic TCR CDR3 analog sequences and normalized for PCR amplification bias. Only unique productive sequences, defined as in-frame CDR3 sequences lacking stop codons, were included in the analyses. The immunoSEQ Analyzer software was used to calculate clonality, defined as 1 minus Pielou's evenness, and iChao1 richness. Statistical tests were run in JMP, with either Student's t-test or a non-parametric test chosen according to Shapiro-Wilk normality results. Drawn from immuneACCESS, this table holds only the in-frame rearrangements with V and J called that TCRdb kept. Clones are partly lost; checked studies trace under half to an unresolved V gene and leave the rest unexplained. The DNA was the basis for D and trimming; V, J and clone size are from that table. The sample table holds some 5,700 clones, of which approximately 97% were seen once. About 0.39% of the sample is taken by the ten largest.

The data belong to a study of naive CD8 T cells in extremely preterm neonates (dated by TCRdb to about 2017). A note on the overall study: The age range of the adult participants is stated as 25-50 years in the abstract but as 20-50 years in the methods. The study compared TCRbeta CDR3 repertoires of sorted naive CD8+ T cells across four age groups: extremely preterm neonates, term neonates, young children and adults.

The CDR3 has 9 amino acids, counting the end cysteine and phenylalanine. Only the CDR3 DNA is retained, 27 bases long and in frame from the first base. Trimmed from V: 5 bases; trimmed from J: 11 bases; junction bases lacking a gene match: 1. CDR1 and CDR2 were assigned from the germline V gene (reference sequence) as GTSNPN and SVGIG. Overall results and qualifications from the work: A small sample size and variable productive template counts among preterm samples were noted by the authors as limitations. Preterm neonates shared more CDR3 nucleotide sequences (2.7%) than term neonates (around 0.4%), young children (0.03%) and adults (0.01%). To track T cell development within individuals, the authors urged prospective longitudinal studies of preterm and term neonates. Compared with the older groups, preterm CDR3s were shorter and closer to germline, carrying fewer N additions and showing less junctional trimming. Compared with all other age groups, preterm neonates showed significantly lower iChao1 richness (p < 0.05) along with an even clone distribution, indicating a less rich repertoire.

This sequence uses TRBV30 and TRBJ2-5; 8 central bases correspond to TRBD1. The TCR comes from a human donor in good health. Sequences were obtained from naive CD8+ T cells from blood. The base sequence is TGTGCCTGGGGACAGGGACAGTACTTC. Translated, it gives CAWGQGQYF.